The clone carrying this T cell receptor beta chain was observed once. As yet, its antigen is unknown. This record belongs to a study of spatial heterogeneity in lung cancer. Study summary: Alpha-chain detections were consistently fewer than beta-chain detections among the sequences. The study, taken as a whole, reports: Mutation counts in tumors were tracked by counts of expanded intratumoral alpha and beta TCRs.

The CDR3 has 13 residues. Trimming stripped 0 bases from V and 4 bases from J, with 5 bases between. CDR1 and CDR2 from the germline V gene are SGHDT and YYEEEE. MiXCR, run by TCRdb on the 5' RACE reads, gives a single entry per CDR3 protein. Here the sample spans 15,000 to 20,000 distinct CDR3 sequences, 5.5% to 8% being singletons. Sample time point: sample taken at primary tumor resection. The donor group consisted of under 95 patients who had untreated, early-stage non-small cell lung cancer. This receptor was identified in a female donor with early-stage non-small cell lung cancer. V is TRBV5-6 and J is TRBJ2-1; D is ambiguous. Sequencing was performed on lung tumor tissue, taken at surgery. CDR3 loop: CASSLVGYNEQFF. CDR3 coding DNA: TGTGCCAGCAGCTTGGTAGGTTACAATGAGCAGTTCTTC.